This TCR beta chain emerged from a study of cytomegalovirus exposure and HLA in healthy donors. A note on this clone: Its antigen is not identified.

This CDR3 spans 17 amino acids. CDR1 and CDR2 from the germline V gene are SGHVS and FQNEAQ. With 3 bases clipped from V and 5 bases from J, the junction kept 12 bases outside the gene matches. General study points: Researchers had no immune exposure information except CMV serostatus available. Productive rates of about 90% or about 30% were seen for most TCR beta V segments in an earlier analysis. In presence/absence analyses, roughly uniform sequencing depth across donors was assumed. One later analysis reportedly identified an Asian-associated ancestry cluster that showed fewer N-insertions than the approximately 710-donor mean.

The PCR was carried out with 60 Vbeta primers and 13 Jbeta primers. Repertoires were generated with immunoSEQ multiplex PCR, while TCRdb's copy carries only in-frame clones and drops some. The sample has about 98,000 clones; roughly 81% are singletons. This chain joins TRBV7-8 and TRBJ2-3; 9 positions match TRBD1. The clonotype was recovered from a middle-aged man in good health and CMV-seronegative. The sequencing input was PBMCs. The CDR3 DNA is TGTGCCAGCAGCTTGAACAGGGGGCTGTCGTCACTAGATACGCAGTATTTT. It encodes CASSLNRGLSSLDTQYF.